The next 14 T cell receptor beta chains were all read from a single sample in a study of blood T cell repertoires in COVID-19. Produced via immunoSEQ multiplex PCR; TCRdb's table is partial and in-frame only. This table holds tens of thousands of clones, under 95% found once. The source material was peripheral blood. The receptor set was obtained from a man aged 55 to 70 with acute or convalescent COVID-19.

The CDR3 loop reads CASSLGLRATNEKLFF. CDR3 coding DNA: TGTGCCAGCAGCTTGGGCCTCAGGGCAACTAATGAAAAACTGTTTTTT. The V call is TRBV5-6, the J call TRBJ1-4; tentatively, D is TRBD1 (5 bases). V lost 0 bases and J 0 bases, leaving 9 bases between the germline ends. CDR1 is SGHDT, CDR2 YYEEEE, per germline. This CDR3 spans 16 amino acids.

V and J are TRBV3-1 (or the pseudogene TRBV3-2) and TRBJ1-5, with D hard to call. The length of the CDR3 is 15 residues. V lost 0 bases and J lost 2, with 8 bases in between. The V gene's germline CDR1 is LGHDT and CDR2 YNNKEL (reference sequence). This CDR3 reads CASSQESRGNQPQHF. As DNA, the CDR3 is TGTGCCAGCAGCCAAGAAAGCCGAGGCAATCAGCCCCAGCATTTT.

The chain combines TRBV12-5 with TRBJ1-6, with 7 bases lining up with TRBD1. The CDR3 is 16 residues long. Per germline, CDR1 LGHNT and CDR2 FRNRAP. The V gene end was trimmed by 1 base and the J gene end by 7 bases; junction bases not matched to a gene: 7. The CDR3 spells CASGLAGTAQNSPLHF. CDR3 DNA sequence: TGTGCTAGTGGTTTGGCCGGGACAGCCCAAAATTCACCCCTCCACTTT. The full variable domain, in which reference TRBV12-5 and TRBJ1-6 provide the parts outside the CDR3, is DARVTQTPRHKVTEMGQEVTMRCQPILGHNTVFWYRQTMMQGLELLAYFRNRAPLDDSGMPKDRFSAEMPDATLATLKIQPSEPRDSAVYFCASGLAGTAQNSPLHFGNGTRLTVT.

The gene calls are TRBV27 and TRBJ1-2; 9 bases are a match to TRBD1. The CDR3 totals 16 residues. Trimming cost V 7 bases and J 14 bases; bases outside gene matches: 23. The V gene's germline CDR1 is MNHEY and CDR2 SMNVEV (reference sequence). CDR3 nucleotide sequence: TGTGCCAGCACATCGATCACCGGGACAGGGACTAATTGGTGGACCTTC. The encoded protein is CASTSITGTGTNWWTF.

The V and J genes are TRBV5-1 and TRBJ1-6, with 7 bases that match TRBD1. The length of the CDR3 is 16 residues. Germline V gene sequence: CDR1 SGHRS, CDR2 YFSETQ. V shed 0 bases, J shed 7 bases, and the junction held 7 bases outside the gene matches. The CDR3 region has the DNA TGCGCCAGCAGCTTGGGGGGGACAGACGCCAATTCACCCCTCCACTTT. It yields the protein CASSLGGTDANSPLHF.

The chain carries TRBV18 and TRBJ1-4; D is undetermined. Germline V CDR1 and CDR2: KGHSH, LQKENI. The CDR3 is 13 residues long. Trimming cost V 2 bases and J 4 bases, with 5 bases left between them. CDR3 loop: CASSPDFNEKLFF. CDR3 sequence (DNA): TGTGCCAGCTCACCAGACTTTAATGAAAAACTGTTTTTT. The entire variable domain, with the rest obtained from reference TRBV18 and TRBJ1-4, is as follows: NAGVMQNPRHLVRRRGQEARLRCSPMKGHSHVYWYRQLPEEGLKFMVYLQKENIIDESGMPKERFSAEFPKEGPSILRIQQVVRGDSAAYFCASSPDFNEKLFFGSGTQLSVL.

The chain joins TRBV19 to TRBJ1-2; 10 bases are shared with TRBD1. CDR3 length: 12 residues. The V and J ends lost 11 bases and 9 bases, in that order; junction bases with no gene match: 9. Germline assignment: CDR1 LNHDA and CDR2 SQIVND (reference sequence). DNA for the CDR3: TGTGCCGCCGGACAGGGGGTATCGAGCTACACCTTC. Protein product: CAAGQGVSSYTF.

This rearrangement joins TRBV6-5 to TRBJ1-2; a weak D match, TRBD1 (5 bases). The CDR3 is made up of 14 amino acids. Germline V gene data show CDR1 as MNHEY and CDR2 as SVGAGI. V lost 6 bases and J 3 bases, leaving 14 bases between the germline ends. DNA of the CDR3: TGTGCCAGCAGGGACCAGGGTCGACACTATGGCTACACCTTC. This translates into CASRDQGRHYGYTF.

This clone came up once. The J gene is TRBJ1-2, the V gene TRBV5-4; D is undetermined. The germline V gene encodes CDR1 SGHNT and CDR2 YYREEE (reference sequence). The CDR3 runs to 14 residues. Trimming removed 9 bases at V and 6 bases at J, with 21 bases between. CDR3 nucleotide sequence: TGTGCCACATTGGGCCCCCCGATATTGGATGGCTACACCTTC. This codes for CATLGPPILDGYTF.

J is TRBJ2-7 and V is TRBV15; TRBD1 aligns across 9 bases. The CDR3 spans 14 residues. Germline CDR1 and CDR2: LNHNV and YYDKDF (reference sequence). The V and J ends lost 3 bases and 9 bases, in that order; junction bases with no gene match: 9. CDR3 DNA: TGTGCCACCAGCAGGGCTCCACAGGGGGCCGGGCAGTACTTC. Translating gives CATSRAPQGAGQYF.

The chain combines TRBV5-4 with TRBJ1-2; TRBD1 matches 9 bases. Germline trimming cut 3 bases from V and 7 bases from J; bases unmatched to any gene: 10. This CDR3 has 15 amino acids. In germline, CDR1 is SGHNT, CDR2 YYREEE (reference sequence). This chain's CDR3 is CASSWGVQGASGYTF. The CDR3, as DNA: TGTGCCAGCAGCTGGGGGGTACAGGGGGCTAGTGGCTACACCTTC. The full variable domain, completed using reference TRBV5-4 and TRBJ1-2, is ETGVTQSPTHLIKTRGQQVTLRCSSQSGHNTVSWYQQALGQGPQFIFQYYREEENGRGNFPPRFSGLQFPNYSSELNVNALELDDSALYLCASSWGVQGASGYTFGSGTRLTVV.

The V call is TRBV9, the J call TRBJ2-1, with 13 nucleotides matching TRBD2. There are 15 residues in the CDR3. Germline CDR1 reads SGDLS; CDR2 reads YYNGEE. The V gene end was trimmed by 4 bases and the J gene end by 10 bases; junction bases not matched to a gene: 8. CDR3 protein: CASSKGLAGTSEQFF. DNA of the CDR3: TGTGCCAGCAGCAAGGGACTAGCGGGGACAAGCGAGCAGTTCTTC.

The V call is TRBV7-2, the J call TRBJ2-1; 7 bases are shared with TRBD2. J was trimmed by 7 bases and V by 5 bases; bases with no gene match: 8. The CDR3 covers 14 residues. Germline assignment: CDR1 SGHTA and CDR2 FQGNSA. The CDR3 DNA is TGTGCCAGCAGCCCCTGGACTAGTAGGAATGAGCAGTTCTTC. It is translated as CASSPWTSRNEQFF.

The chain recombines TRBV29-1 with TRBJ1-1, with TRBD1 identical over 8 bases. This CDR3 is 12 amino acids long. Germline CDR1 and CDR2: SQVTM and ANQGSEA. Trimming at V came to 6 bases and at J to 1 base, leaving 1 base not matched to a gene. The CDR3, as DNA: TGCAGCGTCGGGACAGGGAACACTGAAGCTTTCTTT. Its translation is CSVGTGNTEAFF.